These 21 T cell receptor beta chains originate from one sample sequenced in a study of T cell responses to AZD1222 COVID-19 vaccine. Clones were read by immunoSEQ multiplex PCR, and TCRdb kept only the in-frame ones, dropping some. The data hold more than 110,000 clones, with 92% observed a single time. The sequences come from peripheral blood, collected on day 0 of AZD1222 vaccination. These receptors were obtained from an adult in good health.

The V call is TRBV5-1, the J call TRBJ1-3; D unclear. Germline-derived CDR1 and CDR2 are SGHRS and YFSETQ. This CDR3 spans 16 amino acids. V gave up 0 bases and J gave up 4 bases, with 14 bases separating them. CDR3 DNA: TGCGCCAGCAGCTTGGTGTTTCGGGAATTAGGAAACACCATATATTTT. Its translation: CASSLVFRELGNTIYF. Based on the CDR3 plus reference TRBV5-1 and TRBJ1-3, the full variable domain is KAGVTQTPRYLIKTRGQQVTLSCSPISGHRSVSWYQQTPGQGLQFLFEYFSETQRNKGNFPGRFSGRQFSNSRSEMNVSTLELGDSALYLCASSLVFRELGNTIYFGEGSWLTVV.

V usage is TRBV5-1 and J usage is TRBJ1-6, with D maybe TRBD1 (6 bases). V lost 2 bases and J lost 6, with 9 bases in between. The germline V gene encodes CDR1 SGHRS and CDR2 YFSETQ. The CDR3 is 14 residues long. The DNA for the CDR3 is TGCGCCAGCAGCTTTTCACAGGGTAATTCACCCCTCCACTTT. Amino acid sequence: CASSFSQGNSPLHF.

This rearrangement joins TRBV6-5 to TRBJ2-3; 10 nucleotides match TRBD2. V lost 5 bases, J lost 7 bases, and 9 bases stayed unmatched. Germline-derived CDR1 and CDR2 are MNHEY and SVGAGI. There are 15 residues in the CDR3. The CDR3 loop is CASSRSDSGRYTQYF. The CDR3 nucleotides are TGTGCCAGCAGTCGAAGTGATAGCGGGAGGTATACGCAGTATTTT.

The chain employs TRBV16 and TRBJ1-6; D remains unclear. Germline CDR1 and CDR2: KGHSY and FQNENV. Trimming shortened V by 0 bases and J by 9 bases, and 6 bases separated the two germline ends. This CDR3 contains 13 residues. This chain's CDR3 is CASSQSGISPLHF. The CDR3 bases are TGTGCCAGCAGCCAATCAGGGATTTCACCCCTCCACTTT.

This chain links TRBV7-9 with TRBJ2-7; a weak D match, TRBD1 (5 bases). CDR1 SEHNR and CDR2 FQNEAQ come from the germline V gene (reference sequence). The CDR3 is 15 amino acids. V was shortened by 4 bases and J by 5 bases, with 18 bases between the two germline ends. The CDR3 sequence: CASSSSQGMGDEQYF. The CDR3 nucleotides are TGTGCCAGCAGCTCCTCTCAGGGTATGGGCGACGAGCAGTACTTC.

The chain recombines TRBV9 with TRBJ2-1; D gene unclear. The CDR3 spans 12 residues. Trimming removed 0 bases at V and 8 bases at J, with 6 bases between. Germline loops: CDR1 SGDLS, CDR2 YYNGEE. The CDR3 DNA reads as TGTGCCAGCAGCGTAGGTGGACATGAGCAGTTCTTC. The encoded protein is CASSVGGHEQFF.

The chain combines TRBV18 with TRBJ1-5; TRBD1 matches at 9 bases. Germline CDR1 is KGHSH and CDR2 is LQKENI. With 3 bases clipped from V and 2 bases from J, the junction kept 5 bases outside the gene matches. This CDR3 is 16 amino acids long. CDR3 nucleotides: TGTGCCAGCTCACCGACGACAGGGGGGGGCAATCAGCCCCAGCATTTT. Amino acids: CASSPTTGGGNQPQHF.

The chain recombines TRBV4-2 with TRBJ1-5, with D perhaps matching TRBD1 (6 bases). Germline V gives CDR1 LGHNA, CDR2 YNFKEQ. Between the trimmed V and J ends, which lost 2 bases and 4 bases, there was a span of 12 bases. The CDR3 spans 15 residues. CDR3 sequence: CASSQTYTGNQPQHF. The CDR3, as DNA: TGTGCCAGCAGCCAAACCTATACAGGGAATCAGCCCCAGCATTTT.

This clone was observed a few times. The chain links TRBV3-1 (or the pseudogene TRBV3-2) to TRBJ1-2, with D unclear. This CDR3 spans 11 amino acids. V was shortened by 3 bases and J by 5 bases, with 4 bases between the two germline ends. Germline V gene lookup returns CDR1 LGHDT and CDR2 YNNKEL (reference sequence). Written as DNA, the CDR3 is TGTGCCAGCAGCCAGGGATATGGCTACACCTTC. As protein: CASSQGYGYTF.

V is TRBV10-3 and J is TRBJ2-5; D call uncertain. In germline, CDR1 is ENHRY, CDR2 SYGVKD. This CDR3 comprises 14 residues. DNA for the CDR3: TGTGCAACCCAGAAGGCCCTGTTCCAAGAGACCCAGTACTTC. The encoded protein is CATQKALFQETQYF.

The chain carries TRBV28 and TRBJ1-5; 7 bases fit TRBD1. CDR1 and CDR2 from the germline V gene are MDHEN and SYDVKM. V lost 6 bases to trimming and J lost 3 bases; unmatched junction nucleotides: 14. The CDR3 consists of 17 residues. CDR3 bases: TGTGCCAGCAGAAGGACAGGCCGAACAAATCTCAATCAGCCCCAGCATTTT. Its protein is CASRRTGRTNLNQPQHF.

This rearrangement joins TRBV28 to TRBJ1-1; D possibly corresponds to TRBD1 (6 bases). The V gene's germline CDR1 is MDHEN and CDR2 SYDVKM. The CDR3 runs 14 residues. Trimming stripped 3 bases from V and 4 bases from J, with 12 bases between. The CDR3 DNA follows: TGTGCCAGCAGTTTCACCAGGGGCGGCACTGAAGCTTTCTTT. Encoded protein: CASSFTRGGTEAFF.

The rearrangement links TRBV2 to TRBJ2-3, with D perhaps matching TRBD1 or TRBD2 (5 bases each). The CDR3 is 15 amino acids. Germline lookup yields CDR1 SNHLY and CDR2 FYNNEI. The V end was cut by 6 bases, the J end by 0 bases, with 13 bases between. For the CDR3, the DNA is TGTGCCAGCAGGGCGACAGCGGAGAGCACAGATACGCAGTATTTT. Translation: CASRATAESTDTQYF.

The CDR3 coding sequence is TGTGCCAGCAGCCGGACAGGGATCCACGACTACAATGAGCAGTTCTTC. Its protein product is CASSRTGIHDYNEQFF. The chain uses TRBV5-5 and TRBJ2-1, with TRBD1 identical over 8 bases. CDR3 length: 16 residues. Germline CDR1 is SGHKS and CDR2 is YYEKEE (reference sequence). Trimming removed 4 bases from V and 3 bases from J; junction bases left unmatched: 9.

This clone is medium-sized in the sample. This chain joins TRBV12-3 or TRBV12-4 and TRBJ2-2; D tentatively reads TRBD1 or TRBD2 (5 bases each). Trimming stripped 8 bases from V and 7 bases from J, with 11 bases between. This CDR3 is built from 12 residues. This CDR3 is CASPSGGGELFF. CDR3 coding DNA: TGTGCCAGCCCCAGTGGGGGCGGGGAGCTGTTTTTT.

The CDR3 bases are TGTGCCAGCAGCCTGGGGGACGGGACAGGGGTCTACGAGCAGTACTTC. It specifies CASSLGDGTGVYEQYF. This sequence joins TRBV5-8 and TRBJ2-7; 10 bases agree with TRBD1. V lost 4 bases to trimming and J lost 3 bases; unmatched junction nucleotides: 10. The CDR3 length is 16 residues. The germline V gene has CDR1 SGHTS and CDR2 YDEGEE.

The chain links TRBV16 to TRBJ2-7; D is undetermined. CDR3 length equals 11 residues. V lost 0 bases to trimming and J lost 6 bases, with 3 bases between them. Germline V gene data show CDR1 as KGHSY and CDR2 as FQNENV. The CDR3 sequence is CASSQSGEQYF. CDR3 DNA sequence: TGTGCCAGCAGCCAATCGGGCGAGCAGTACTTC.

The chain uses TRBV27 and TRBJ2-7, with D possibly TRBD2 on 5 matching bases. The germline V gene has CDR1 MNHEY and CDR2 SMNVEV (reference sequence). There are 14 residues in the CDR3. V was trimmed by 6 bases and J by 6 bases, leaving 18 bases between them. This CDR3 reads CASRVQNSAGEQYF. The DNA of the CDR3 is TGTGCCAGCAGGGTCCAGAATAGCGCGGGCGAGCAGTACTTC.

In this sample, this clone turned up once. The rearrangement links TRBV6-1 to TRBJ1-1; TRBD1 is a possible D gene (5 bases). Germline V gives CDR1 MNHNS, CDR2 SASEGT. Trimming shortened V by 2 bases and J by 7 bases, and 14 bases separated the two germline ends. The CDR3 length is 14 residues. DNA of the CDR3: TGTGCCAGCAGTGAATCAGGGTCTAGGAATGAAGCTTTCTTT. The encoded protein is CASSESGSRNEAFF.

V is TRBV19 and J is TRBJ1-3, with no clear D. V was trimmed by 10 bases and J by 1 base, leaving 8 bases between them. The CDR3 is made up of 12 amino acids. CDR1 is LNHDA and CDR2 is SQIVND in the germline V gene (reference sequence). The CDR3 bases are TGTGCCACCTGGTCGTCTGGAAACACCATATATTTT. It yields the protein CATWSSGNTIYF.

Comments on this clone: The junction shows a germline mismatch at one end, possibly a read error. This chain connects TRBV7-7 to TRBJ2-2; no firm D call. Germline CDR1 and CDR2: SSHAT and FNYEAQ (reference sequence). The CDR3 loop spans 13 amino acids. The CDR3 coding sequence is TGTGCTAGCAGCCCTAGGAGAAGCGGGGAGCTGTTTTTT. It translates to CASSPRRSGELFF. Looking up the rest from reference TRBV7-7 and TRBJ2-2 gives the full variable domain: GAGVSQSPRYKVTKRGQDVTLRCDPISSHATLYWYQQALGQGPEFLTYFNYEAQPDKSGLPSDRFSAERPEGSISTLTIQRTEQRDSAMYRCASSPRRSGELFFGEGSRLTVL.